What follows are 5 T cell receptor beta chains derived from one specimen sequenced in a study of T-cell reconstitution after alpha-beta-depleted transplantation in children. It was with unique molecular identifiers that the TCRbeta library was prepared. MiXCR, applied by TCRdb to the PCR reads, yields one record per CDR3 protein. The data show some 830,000 distinct CDR3 sequences, about 15% seen once. Sequenced here: PBMCs, mostly from graft donor cells, sampled 360 days after TCRalphabeta/CD19-depleted stem cell transplant. Receptors originate from a male patient under 18 who had a stem cell transplant for acute lymphoblastic leukemia, so the T cells may come from the graft donor.

The genes are TRBV29-1 and TRBJ2-5, with D possibly TRBD1 on 5 matching bases. Germline V gives CDR1 SQVTM, CDR2 ANQGSEA. The CDR3 has 13 amino acids. V shed 3 bases and J shed 7 bases, with 15 bases lying between them. In nucleotides, the CDR3 is TGCAGCGTTGATAAGGGGCCCGTTGGGACCCAGTACTTC. Translated: CSVDKGPVGTQYF.

This clonotype has only a few counts. The chain joins TRBV29-1 to TRBJ2-2; the match to TRBD1 covers 10 bases. This CDR3 region has 15 residues. V lost 6 bases to trimming and J lost 4 bases; unmatched junction nucleotides: 8. Germline V CDR1 and CDR2: SQVTM, ANQGSEA. CDR3 sequence: CSVDLRDRGTGELFF. Here the CDR3 DNA reads TGCAGCGTGGATTTACGGGACAGGGGCACCGGGGAGCTGTTTTTT.

This chain joins TRBV4-2 and TRBJ2-1; TRBD2 agrees at 12 bases. V trimming: 5 bases; J trimming: 5 bases; junction bases outside the gene matches: 4. The germline CDR1 and CDR2 sequences are LGHNA and YNFKEQ. This CDR3 spans 15 amino acids. CDR3 DNA: TGTGCCAGCAGCTCACCTAGCGGGAGGGACAATGAGCAGTTCTTC. Protein: CASSSPSGRDNEQFF.

The CDR3 sequence: CASSLEAAGGDEQYF. The CDR3 nucleotides are TGCGCCAGCAGCTTGGAGGCGGCAGGGGGTGACGAGCAGTACTTC. This chain connects TRBV5-1 to TRBJ2-7, with 7 nucleotides matching TRBD1. The junction had 8 bases not matched to a gene; V was cut back by 0 bases and J by 5 bases. CDR1 is SGHRS and CDR2 is YFSETQ in the germline V gene. CDR3 length: 15 residues.

The rearrangement links TRBV20-1 to TRBJ2-3; 7 bases map to TRBD2. V lost 6 bases and J lost 4; bases outside the gene matches: 7. The CDR3 covers 13 residues. Germline V CDR1 and CDR2: DFQATT, SNEGSKA (reference sequence). CDR3 amino acids: CSAPDGGSDTQYF. The DNA for the CDR3 is TGCAGTGCCCCCGACGGGGGGTCAGATACGCAGTATTTT.